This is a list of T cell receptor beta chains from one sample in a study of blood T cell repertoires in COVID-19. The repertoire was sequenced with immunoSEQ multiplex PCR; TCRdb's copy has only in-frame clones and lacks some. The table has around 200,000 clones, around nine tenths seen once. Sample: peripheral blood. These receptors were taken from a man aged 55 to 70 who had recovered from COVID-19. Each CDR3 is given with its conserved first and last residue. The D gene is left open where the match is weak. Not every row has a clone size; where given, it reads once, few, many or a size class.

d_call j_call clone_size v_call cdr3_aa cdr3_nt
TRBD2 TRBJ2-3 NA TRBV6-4 CASSEERGSVDTQYF TGTGCCAGCAGTGAAGAGCGGGGGTCGGTTGATACGCAGTATTTT
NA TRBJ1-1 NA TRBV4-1 CASSQARTEAFF TGCGCCAGCAGCCAAGCTAGGACTGAAGCTTTCTTT
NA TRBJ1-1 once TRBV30 CAWSVGGEGTEAFF TGTGCCTGGAGTGTAGGGGGGGAGGGCACTGAAGCTTTCTTT
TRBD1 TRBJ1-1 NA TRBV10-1 CASSVAGGTEAFF TGCGCCAGCAGTGTGGCAGGGGGCACTGAAGCTTTCTTT
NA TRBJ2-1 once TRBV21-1 CASSKAPVEGQAPFHRSYNEQFF TGTGCCAGCAGCAAAGCGCCGGTAGAGGGACAAGCCCCCTTCCACCGCTCCTACAATGAGCAGTTCTTC
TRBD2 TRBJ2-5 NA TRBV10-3 CAISLAGEETQYF TGTGCCATCAGTCTAGCGGGTGAAGAGACCCAGTACTTC
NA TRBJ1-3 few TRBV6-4 CASTGGAGNTIYF TGTGCCAGCACGGGGGGGGCTGGAAACACCATATATTTT
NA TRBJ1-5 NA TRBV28 CASSQARDTSNQPQHF TGTGCCAGCAGCCAGGCCCGGGACACCTCCAATCAGCCCCAGCATTTT
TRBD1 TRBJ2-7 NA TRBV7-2 CASSTNGGQAAYEQYF TGTGCCAGCAGCACAAATGGGGGACAGGCAGCCTACGAGCAGTACTTC
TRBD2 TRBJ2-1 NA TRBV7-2 CASSLGGGDEQFF TGTGCCAGCAGCTTAGGCGGGGGGGATGAGCAGTTCTTC
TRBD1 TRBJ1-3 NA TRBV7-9 CASSLETGTGLRGNTIYF TGTGCCAGCAGCTTAGAGACCGGGACAGGGTTGAGAGGAAACACCATATATTTT
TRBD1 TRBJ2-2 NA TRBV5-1 CASRLGQGVSGELFF TGCGCCAGCAGACTGGGACAGGGGGTCTCCGGGGAGCTGTTTTTT
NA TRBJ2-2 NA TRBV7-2 CASSLVTNTGELFF TGTGCCAGCAGCTTAGTGACAAACACCGGGGAGCTGTTTTTT
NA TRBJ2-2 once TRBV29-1 CSVDRGLIDTGELFF TGCAGCGTTGACAGGGGACTAATTGACACCGGGGAGCTGTTTTTT
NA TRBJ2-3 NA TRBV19 CASSRAGPTDTQYF TGTGCCAGTAGTAGGGCGGGGCCCACAGATACGCAGTATTTT
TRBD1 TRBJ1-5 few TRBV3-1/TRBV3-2 CASSNRGNQPQHF TGTGCCAGCAGCAACAGGGGGAATCAGCCCCAGCATTTT
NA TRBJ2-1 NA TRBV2 CASRRREGQAMIGDEQFF TGTGCCAGCAGGAGGAGGGAGGGACAGGCTATGATCGGGGATGAGCAGTTCTTC
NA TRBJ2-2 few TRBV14 CASSQGSPTGELFF TGTGCCAGCAGCCAGGGCTCCCCCACCGGGGAGCTGTTTTTT
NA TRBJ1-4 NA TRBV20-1 CSAESLGARLF TGCAGTGCCGAATCGTTGGGGGCGCGGCTTTTT
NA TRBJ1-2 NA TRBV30 CAWMGEDKNYGYTF TGTGCCTGGATGGGGGAGGACAAGAACTATGGCTACACCTTC
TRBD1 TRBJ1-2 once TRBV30 CAGRDRGLYGYTF TGTGCCGGCCGGGACAGGGGGCTCTATGGCTACACCTTC
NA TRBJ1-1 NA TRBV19 CASSIKGAGTEAFF TGTGCCAGTAGTATAAAGGGTGCGGGCACTGAAGCTTTCTTT
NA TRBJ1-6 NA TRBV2 CASRDSYNSPLHF TGTGCCAGCAGGGACAGCTATAATTCACCCCTCCACTTT
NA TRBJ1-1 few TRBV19 CASSKRGSTEAFF TGTGCCAGTAGTAAAAGGGGGTCCACTGAAGCTTTCTTT
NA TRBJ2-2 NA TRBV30 CAWNLRNTGELFF TGTGCCTGGAACCTGAGAAACACCGGGGAGCTGTTTTTT
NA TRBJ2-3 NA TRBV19 CASSTGGASTDTQYF TGTGCCAGTAGCACAGGGGGGGCTAGCACAGATACGCAGTATTTT
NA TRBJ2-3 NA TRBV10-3 CAISDRGGSTDTQYF TGTGCCATCAGTGACCGCGGGGGCAGCACAGATACGCAGTATTTT
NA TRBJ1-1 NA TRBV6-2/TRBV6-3 CASSPMGGVTEAFF TGTGCCAGCAGCCCCATGGGGGGAGTCACTGAAGCTTTCTTT
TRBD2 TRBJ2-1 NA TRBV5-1 CASSLGAGGPNEQFF TGCGCCAGCAGCTTGGGAGCGGGGGGGCCCAATGAGCAGTTCTTC
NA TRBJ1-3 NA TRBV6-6 CASSSQGISSGNTIYF TGTGCCAGCAGTTCACAGGGAATCAGCTCTGGAAACACCATATATTTT
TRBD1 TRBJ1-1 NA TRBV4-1 CASSKGQGEVNTEAFF TGCGCCAGCAGCAAGGGACAGGGGGAGGTGAACACTGAAGCTTTCTTT
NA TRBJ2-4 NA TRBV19 CASSNRREILNIQYF TGTGCCAGTAGTAACCGGAGGGAGATACTGAACATTCAGTACTTC
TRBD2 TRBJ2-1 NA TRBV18 CASSPPSLADNEQFF TGTGCCAGCTCACCGCCTTCACTAGCGGACAATGAGCAGTTCTTC
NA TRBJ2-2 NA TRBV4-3 CASSQEAAATTGELFF TGCGCCAGCAGCCAAGAAGCGGCGGCTACCACCGGGGAGCTGTTTTTT
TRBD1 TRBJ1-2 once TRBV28 CASSETGGHGYTF TGTGCCAGCAGTGAGACAGGGGGCCATGGCTACACCTTC
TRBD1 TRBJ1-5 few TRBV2 CASSVVGQGNQPQHF TGTGCCAGCAGTGTGGTGGGACAGGGTAATCAGCCCCAGCATTTT
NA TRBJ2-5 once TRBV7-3 CASSLNILETQYF TGTGCCAGCAGCTTAAACATCTTGGAGACCCAGTACTTC
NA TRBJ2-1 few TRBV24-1 CATQDSSYNEQFF TGTGCCACCCAGGACAGCTCCTACAATGAGCAGTTCTTC
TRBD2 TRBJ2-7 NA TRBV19 CASSLRGGSSYEQYF TGTGCCAGTAGTCTCCGGGGCGGGAGCTCCTACGAGCAGTACTTC
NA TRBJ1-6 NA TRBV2 CASLVEAGISNSPLHF TGTGCCAGCTTAGTCGAGGCCGGAATATCTAATTCACCCCTCCACTTT
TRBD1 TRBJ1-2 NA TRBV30 CAWKRTGGVASYGYTF TGTGCCTGGAAACGGACAGGGGGGGTTGCGAGCTATGGCTACACCTTC
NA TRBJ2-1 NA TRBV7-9 CASSPTAGYNEQFF TGTGCCAGCAGCCCCACGGCAGGTTACAATGAGCAGTTCTTC
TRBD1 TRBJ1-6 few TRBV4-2 CASSQNSRDSFSPLHF TGTGCCAGCAGCCAAAATTCTCGGGACAGTTTTTCACCCCTCCACTTT
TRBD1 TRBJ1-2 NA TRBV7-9 CASSFMGQGNGYTF TGTGCCAGCAGCTTCATGGGACAGGGAAATGGCTACACCTTC
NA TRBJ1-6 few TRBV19 CASSRRQVQGVNSPLHF TGTGCCAGTAGTAGGAGACAGGTCCAAGGGGTTAATTCACCCCTCCACTTT
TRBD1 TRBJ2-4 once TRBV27 CASRSGQGFELVKNIQYF TGTGCCAGCAGGTCGGGACAGGGGTTTGAGTTGGTCAAAAACATTCAGTACTTC
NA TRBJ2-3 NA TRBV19 CASSVPGLTDTQYF TGTGCCAGTAGTGTTCCGGGTCTCACAGATACGCAGTATTTT
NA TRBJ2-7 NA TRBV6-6 CASSYLSSYEQYF TGTGCCAGCAGTTACCTGAGCTCCTACGAGCAGTACTTC
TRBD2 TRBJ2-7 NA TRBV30 CAWRTSGGGNEQYF TGTGCCTGGAGGACTAGCGGGGGGGGGAACGAGCAGTACTTC
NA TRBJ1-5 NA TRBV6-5 CASRKQGQPQHF TGTGCCAGCCGAAAGCAGGGGCAGCCCCAGCATTTT
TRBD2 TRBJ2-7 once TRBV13 CASSLVASGNSYEQYF TGTGCCAGCAGCTTAGTGGCCAGCGGGAACTCCTACGAGCAGTACTTC
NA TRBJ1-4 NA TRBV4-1 CASSSPGLLRTNEKLFF TGCGCCAGCAGCTCACCGGGACTACTCAGAACTAATGAAAAACTGTTTTTT
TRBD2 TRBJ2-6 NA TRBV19 CASSIGGGSTSGANVLTF TGTGCCAGTAGTATTGGCGGGGGGTCCACCTCTGGGGCCAACGTCCTGACTTTC
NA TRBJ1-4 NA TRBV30 CAWSKWADEKLFF TGTGCCTGGAGTAAGTGGGCCGATGAAAAACTGTTTTTT
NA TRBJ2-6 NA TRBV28 CASNVQGTGANVLTF TGTGCCAGCAACGTCCAGGGGACCGGGGCCAACGTCCTGACTTTC
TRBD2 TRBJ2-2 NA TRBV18 CASSPSGGGNTGELFF TGTGCCAGCTCCCCTAGCGGGGGAGGGAACACCGGGGAGCTGTTTTTT
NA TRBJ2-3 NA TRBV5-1 CASSSYSETDTQYF TGCGCCAGCAGCTCCTATAGCGAGACAGATACGCAGTATTTT
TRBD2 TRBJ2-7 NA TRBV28 CASSLGTSGRAQAGF TGTGCCAGCAGTTTGGGGACTAGCGGGAGGGCCCAGGCTGGGTTC
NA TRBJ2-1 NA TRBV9 CASSVAAFADNEQFF TGTGCCAGCAGCGTAGCTGCCTTCGCGGACAATGAGCAGTTCTTC